This T cell receptor (beta chain) was recorded in a study of cytomegalovirus exposure and HLA in healthy donors. Findings and limits, study-wide: Later analysis identified several of the most significant clusters that appeared linked to common viral pathogens. It was assumed in the presence/absence analyses that sequencing depth was roughly uniform across donors.

The primer mix had 60 Vbeta and 13 Jbeta primers. Assay: immunoSEQ multiplex PCR; the TCRdb copy retains only in-frame clones and omits some. The sample gives about 200,000 clones, 70% of which show up once; about 2.5% is in the top ten. The V segment lost 7 bases and the J segment 4 bases; nucleotides outside the gene matches: 11. The germline V gene encodes CDR1 MNHEY and CDR2 SVGAGI. This CDR3 is 15 amino acids long. This clone has more than one count but fewer than ten. Its specificity is unknown. The sample comprised PBMCs. V is TRBV6-5 and J is TRBJ1-2; 8 bases line up with TRBD1. This clonotype was obtained from a man aged 35-49 years in good health and CMV-seropositive. Written as DNA, the CDR3 is TGTGCCAGCAATCCCCCGGACAGGGCGGGCTATGGCTACACCTTC. Protein: CASNPPDRAGYGYTF.